This T cell receptor (beta chain) originates from a study of T cell repertoires in cytomegalovirus infection (dated by TCRdb to between 2018 and 2020). A note on the overall study: Alongside well-studied HLA-B-restricted epitopes, the peptide stimulations were aimed at recently identified HLA-C-restricted CMV epitopes, whose presentation resists viral immunomodulation. Donor HLA type was relevant to the analysis, because carriage of CMV infection together with the matching HLA type was indicated by public TCR beta signatures.

The CDR3 runs 13 amino acids, cysteine and phenylalanine included. The DNA shown is the 39-base CDR3, in frame from base 1. As encoded in the germline V gene (reference sequence), CDR1 is SGHKS while CDR2 is YYEKEE. V and J lose 3 bases and 8 bases, and a span of 9 bases separates them. Reading the label with the study, this specimen's treatment or condition is: in vitro stimulation with specific CMV peptide epitopes to enrich CMV-specific T cells. The instrument was an Illumina HiSeq 1500. In-frame beta chains were kept once TCRdb had trimmed the public reads at Q25 with fastp and called clones with MiXCR. Identical CDR3 protein sequences are pooled into one entry, listed with their most common genes and DNA. In all, the sample holds around 500,000 distinct CDR3 sequences, and roughly 46% of those were seen once. The ten largest clones add up to approximately 40% of the sample. Broader findings and caveats from the paper: Cumulative frequency of public TCR beta family members discriminated carriers of CMV infection plus the relevant HLA type in this cohort and an independent approximately 370-donor cohort. The ex vivo response was dominated by HLA-C-restricted CMV-specific TCR beta clonotypes, which also provided the single most frequent clonotype in two of eight donors.

As for this clonotype: No antigen is known for it. Base-call qualities are not available, and no considerably larger clone is one nucleotide away.

In this chain, TRBV5-5 is recombined with TRBJ1-6; D gene: possibly TRBD1, on 6 matching bases. This sequence was found in a human donor in good health (CMV status not recorded). Some clones in this sample may be carry-over from other donors' samples. The sample here was cultured PBMCs, taken from culture after CMV antigen stimulation. The nucleotide sequence is given as TGTGCCAGCAGCTCCTCAGGGGATTCACCCCTCCACTTT. Its coded protein is CASSSSGDSPLHF.